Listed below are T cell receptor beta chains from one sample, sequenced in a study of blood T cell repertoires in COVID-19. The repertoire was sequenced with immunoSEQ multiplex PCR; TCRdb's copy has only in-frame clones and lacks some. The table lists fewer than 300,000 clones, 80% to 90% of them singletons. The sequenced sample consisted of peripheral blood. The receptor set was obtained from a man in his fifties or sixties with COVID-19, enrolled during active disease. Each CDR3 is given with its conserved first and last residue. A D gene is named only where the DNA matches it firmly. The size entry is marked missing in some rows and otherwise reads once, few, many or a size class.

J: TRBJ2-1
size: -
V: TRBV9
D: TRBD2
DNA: TGTGCCAGCAGCGTAGTTGCTAGCGGGGGATCAGACTCCTACAATGAGCAGTTCTTC
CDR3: CASSVVASGGSDSYNEQFF

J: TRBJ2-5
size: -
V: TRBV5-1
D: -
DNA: TGCGCCAGCAGCCCGGGATCCCTTAATCAAGAGACCCAGTACTTC
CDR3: CASSPGSLNQETQYF

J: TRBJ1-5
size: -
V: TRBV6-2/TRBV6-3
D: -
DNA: TGTGCCAGCAGTTTCGGGTTCAACAATCAGCCCCAGCATTTT
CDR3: CASSFGFNNQPQHF

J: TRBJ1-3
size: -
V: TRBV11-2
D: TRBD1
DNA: TGTGCCAGCAGCTTACGGACAGGGGGCGCCTCTGGAAACACCATATATTTT
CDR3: CASSLRTGGASGNTIYF

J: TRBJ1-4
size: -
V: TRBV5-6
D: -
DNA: TGTGCCAGCACAAAGAGGGGCAGGGGTGAAAAACTGTTTTTT
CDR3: CASTKRGRGEKLFF

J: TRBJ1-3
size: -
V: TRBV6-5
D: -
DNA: TGTGCCAGCAGACCCCAGAACTCTGGAAACACCATATATTTT
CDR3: CASRPQNSGNTIYF

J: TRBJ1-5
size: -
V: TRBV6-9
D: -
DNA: TGTGCCAGCACTCCGAACCAGGGAGCGGGGCAGCCCCAGCATTTT
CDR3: CASTPNQGAGQPQHF

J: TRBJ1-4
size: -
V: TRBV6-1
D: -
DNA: TGTGCCAGCAGTGAAGCGCTTCAGATAGGGGGTAATGAAAAACTGTTTTTT
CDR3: CASSEALQIGGNEKLFF

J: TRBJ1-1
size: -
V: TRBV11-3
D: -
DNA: TGTGCCAGCAGCTCAGGCGTGAACACTGAAGCTTTCTTT
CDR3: CASSSGVNTEAFF

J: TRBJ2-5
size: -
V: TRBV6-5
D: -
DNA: TGTGCCAGCAATGTCGGGGTGAGAGAGACCCAGTACTTC
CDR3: CASNVGVRETQYF

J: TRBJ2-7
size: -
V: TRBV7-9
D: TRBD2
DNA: TGTGCCAGCAGCTTAGCGACGACTAGCGGGATCACCTTAAATTACGAGCAGTACTTC
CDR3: CASSLATTSGITLNYEQYF

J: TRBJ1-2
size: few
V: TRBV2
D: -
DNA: TGTGCCAGCAGTGAAGAGGGCCCCTTAAGGGGTTACTATGGCTACACCTTC
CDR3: CASSEEGPLRGYYGYTF

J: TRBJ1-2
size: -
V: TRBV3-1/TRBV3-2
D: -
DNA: TGTGCCAGCAGCCAAGGTCGTCTAAACTATGGCTACACCTTC
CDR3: CASSQGRLNYGYTF

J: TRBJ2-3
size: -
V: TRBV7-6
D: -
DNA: TGTGCCAGCAGCTTAGAAGTGGGGGCCCCCACATCTGCTGATACGCAGTATTTT
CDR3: CASSLEVGAPTSADTQYF

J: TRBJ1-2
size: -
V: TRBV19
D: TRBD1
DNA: TGTGCCAGTAGTACACGGGACAGGGACCATGGCTACACCTTC
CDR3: CASSTRDRDHGYTF

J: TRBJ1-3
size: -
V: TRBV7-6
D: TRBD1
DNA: TGTGCCAGCAGCCTGGGACAGGCGCCCTCTGGAAACACCATATATTTT
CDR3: CASSLGQAPSGNTIYF

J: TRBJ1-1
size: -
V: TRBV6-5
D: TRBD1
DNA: TGTGCCAGCAGCGTAACAGGGGGACGGACTGAAGCTTTCTTT
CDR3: CASSVTGGRTEAFF

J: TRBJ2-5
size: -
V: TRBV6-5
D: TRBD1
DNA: TGTGCCAGCAGTACCGACAGGGGACGTGGAGAGACCCAGTACTTC
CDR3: CASSTDRGRGETQYF

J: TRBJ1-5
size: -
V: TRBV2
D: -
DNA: TGTGCCAGCAAAAGAGGACAGACCAACAATCAGCCCCAGCATTTT
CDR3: CASKRGQTNNQPQHF

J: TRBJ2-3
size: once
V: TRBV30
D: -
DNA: TGTGCCTGGAGTCCCCTAGCGTCCGGCACAGATACGCAGTATTTT
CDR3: CAWSPLASGTDTQYF

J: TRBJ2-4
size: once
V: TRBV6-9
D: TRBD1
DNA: TGTGCCAGCAGTTATTCGAGACAGGGTCACATTCAGTACTTC
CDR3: CASSYSRQGHIQYF

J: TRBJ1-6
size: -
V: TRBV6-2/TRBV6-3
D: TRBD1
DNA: TGTGCCAGCAGTTACCGAGGGACAGACTCGTTCGTTCGAGAAAATTCACCCCTCCACTTT
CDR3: CASSYRGTDSFVRENSPLHF

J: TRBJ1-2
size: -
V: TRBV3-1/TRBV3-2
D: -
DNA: TGTGCCAGCAGCCAATGGGCACCCCCCTATGGCTACACCTTC
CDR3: CASSQWAPPYGYTF

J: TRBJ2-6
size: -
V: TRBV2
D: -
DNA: TGTGCCAGCACACGACAGGCCTCTGGGGCCAACGTCCTGACTTTC
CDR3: CASTRQASGANVLTF

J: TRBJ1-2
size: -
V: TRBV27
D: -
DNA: TGTGCCAGCAGTTTACGGGGAGGGGTTGGCTACACCTTC
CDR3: CASSLRGGVGYTF

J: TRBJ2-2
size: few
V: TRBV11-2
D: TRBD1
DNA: TGTGCCAGCAGTACCAGGACAGGGTACACCGGGGAGCTGTTTTTT
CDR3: CASSTRTGYTGELFF

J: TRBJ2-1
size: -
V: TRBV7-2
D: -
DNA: TGTGCCAGCAGCTTACGGGGGAGGCGCGATGAGCAGTTCTTC
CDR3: CASSLRGRRDEQFF

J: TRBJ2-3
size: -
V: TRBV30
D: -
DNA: TGTGCCTGGAGTGTAGAGCCAGATACGCAGTATTTT
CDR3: CAWSVEPDTQYF

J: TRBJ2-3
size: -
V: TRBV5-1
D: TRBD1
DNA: TGCGCCAGCTGGGACAGACCGAGCACAGATACGCAGTATTTT
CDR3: CASWDRPSTDTQYF

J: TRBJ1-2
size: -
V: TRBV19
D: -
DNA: TGTGCCACTCGGACAGAAACTAACTATGGCTACACCTTC
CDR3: CATRTETNYGYTF

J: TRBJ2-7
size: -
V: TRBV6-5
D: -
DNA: TGTGCCAGCAGTTTTAGTTCCCGAGGCGAGCAGTACTTC
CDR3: CASSFSSRGEQYF

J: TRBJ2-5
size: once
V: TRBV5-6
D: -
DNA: TGTGCCAGCAGCTTAGGGCCGGGGGAGACCCAGTACTTC
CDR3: CASSLGPGETQYF

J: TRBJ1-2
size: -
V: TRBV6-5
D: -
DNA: TGTGCCAGCTTTTATCGGACAGTCTATGGCTACACCTTC
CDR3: CASFYRTVYGYTF

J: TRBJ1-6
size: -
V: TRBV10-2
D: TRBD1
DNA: TGCGCCAGCAGGAATTGGGACAGTCATAATTCACCCCTCCACTTT
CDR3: CASRNWDSHNSPLHF

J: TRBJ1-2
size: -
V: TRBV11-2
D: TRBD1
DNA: TGTGCCAGCAGCTTAAAGGGGACAGGGATAAACTATGGCTACACCTTC
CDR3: CASSLKGTGINYGYTF

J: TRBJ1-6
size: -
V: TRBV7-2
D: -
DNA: TGTGCCAGCAGCTTAATAACAGCATCTAATTCACCCCTCCACTTT
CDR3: CASSLITASNSPLHF

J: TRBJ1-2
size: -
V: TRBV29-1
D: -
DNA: TGCAGCGTTGAACCGGGGAACTATGGCTACACCTTC
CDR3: CSVEPGNYGYTF

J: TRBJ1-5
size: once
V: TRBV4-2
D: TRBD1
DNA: TGTGCCAGCAGCCAAGATGCGACAGGGGGCAATCAGCCCCAGCATTTT
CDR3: CASSQDATGGNQPQHF

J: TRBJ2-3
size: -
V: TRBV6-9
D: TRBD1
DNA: TGTGCCAGCAGTCCCGACAGGGGCGATACGCAGTATTTT
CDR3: CASSPDRGDTQYF

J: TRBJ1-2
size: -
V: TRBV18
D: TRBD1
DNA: TGTGCCAGCACAGGGACAGTTCATATCTATGGCTACACCTTC
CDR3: CASTGTVHIYGYTF

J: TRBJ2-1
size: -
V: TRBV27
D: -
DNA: TGTGCCAGCAGCACCCCTGGACTCCGCTACAATGAGCAGTTCTTC
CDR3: CASSTPGLRYNEQFF

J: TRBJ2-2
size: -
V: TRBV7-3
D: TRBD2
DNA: TGTGCCAGCAGCTCCTACGGGACTAGCGGGATCCGAGCCGGGGAGCTGTTTTTT
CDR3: CASSSYGTSGIRAGELFF

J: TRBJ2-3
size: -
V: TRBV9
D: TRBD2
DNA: TGTGCCAGCAGCGTAGCTCCGCTAGCGGGAGCAGATACGCAGTATTTT
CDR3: CASSVAPLAGADTQYF

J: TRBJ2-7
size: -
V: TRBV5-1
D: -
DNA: TGCGCCAGCAGCTCTATCGGGACATTCGGCGAGCAGTACTTC
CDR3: CASSSIGTFGEQYF

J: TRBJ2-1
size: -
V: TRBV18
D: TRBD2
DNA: TGTGCCAGCTCACCATTCGCACTAGCGGGAGGCGGCTCCTACAATGAGCAGTTCTTC
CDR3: CASSPFALAGGGSYNEQFF

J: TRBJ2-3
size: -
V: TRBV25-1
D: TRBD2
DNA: TGTGCCAGCAGTAGGACTAGCGGGGTCTACACAGATACGCAGTATTTT
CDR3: CASSRTSGVYTDTQYF

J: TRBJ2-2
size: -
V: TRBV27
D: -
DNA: TGTGCCAGCAGCCGATCCGGACTGCCGGCGAACACCGGGGAGCTGTTTTTT
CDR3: CASSRSGLPANTGELFF

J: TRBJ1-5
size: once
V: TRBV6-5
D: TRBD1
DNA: TGTGCCAGCAGCTTACAGGGGGCTTTAAATCAGCCCCAGCATTTT
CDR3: CASSLQGALNQPQHF

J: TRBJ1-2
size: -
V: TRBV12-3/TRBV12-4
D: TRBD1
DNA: TGTGCCAGCAGTTTCTCAGGGGGCTCTGGCTACACCTTC
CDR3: CASSFSGGSGYTF

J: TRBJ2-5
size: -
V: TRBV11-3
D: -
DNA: TGTGCCAGCAGTCAGACTAGTCGAGAGACCCAGTACTTC
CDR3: CASSQTSRETQYF

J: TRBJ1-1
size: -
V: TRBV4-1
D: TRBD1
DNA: TGCGCCAGCAGCCAAGTCAGGAGGGCCACGACAGGGGGCAACACTGAAGCTTTCTTT
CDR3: CASSQVRRATTGGNTEAFF

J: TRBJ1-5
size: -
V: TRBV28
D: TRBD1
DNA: TGTGCCAGCACCGAAACGACAGGGGTTTATCAGCCCCAGCATTTT
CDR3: CASTETTGVYQPQHF

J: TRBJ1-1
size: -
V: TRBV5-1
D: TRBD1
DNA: TGCGCCAGCAGCTTAAACCCGACAGGGGCAGCAGGGTTGGCCACTGAAGCTTTCTTT
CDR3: CASSLNPTGAAGLATEAFF

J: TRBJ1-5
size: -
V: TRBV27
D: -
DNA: TGTGCCAGCAGTTTCAGGGCTGATCAGCCCCAGCATTTT
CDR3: CASSFRADQPQHF

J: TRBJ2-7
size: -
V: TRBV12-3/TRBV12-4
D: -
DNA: TGTGCCAGCAGTCCTACAGGGTACGAGCAGTACTTC
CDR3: CASSPTGYEQYF

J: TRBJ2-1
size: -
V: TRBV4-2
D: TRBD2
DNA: TGTGCCAGCAGCCAACCCCCAGCTAGCGGGGGGCCCCTTTACAATGAGCAGTTCTTC
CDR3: CASSQPPASGGPLYNEQFF

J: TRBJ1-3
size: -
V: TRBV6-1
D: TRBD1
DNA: TGTGCCAGCAGTGAAGTAGAAACAGGGGCTGGAAACACCATATATTTT
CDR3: CASSEVETGAGNTIYF

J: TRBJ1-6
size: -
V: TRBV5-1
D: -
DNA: TGCGCCAGCAGCTTGGGGCCCCCGAATTCACCCCTCCACTTT
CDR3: CASSLGPPNSPLHF